The clone carrying this T cell receptor beta chain was seen only a few times. Its target is not known. Quantitative 5'-RACE with molecular barcodes was used to make the TCR beta libraries. TCRdb redid the calling of the 5' RACE reads with MiXCR, one entry per CDR3 protein. The table has around 140,000 distinct CDR3 sequences, about a sixth seen once. These data belong to a study of CD8 T cells in ankylosing spondylitis. Study observations and caveats: Earlier reports found some motif variants in synovial fluid and blood in reactive arthritis. Clones tied to disease were said to be significantly enriched in matched ankylosing spondylitis synovial fluid. Disease-linked clones proved CD8+ and comparatively uncommon in peripheral blood. There was a TCR beta motif, made of several highly homologous variants, that appeared characteristic of ankylosing spondylitis blood.

This CDR3 comprises 15 residues. J was trimmed by 6 bases and V by 0 bases; bases with no gene match: 4. CDR1 LGHDT and CDR2 YNNKEL come from the germline V gene (reference sequence). The sequenced material came from blood, either unsorted or a sorted T cell fraction (not recorded which). This clonotype was obtained from a male donor with ankylosing spondylitis. This sequence joins TRBV3-1 and TRBJ2-1; 8 positions agree with TRBD1. The CDR3 DNA reads TGTGCCAGCAGCCAAGATCGACAGGGGATCAATGAGCAGTTCTTC. Its protein product is CASSQDRQGINEQFF.